Listed below are T cell receptor beta chains from one sample, sequenced in a study of shared clonotypes between healthy human individuals. TCRdb's copy holds only in-frame clones and misses some; the assay was immunoSEQ multiplex PCR. The sample holds 2 million to 2.5 million clones, 85% to 95% seen once. The sample consisted of naive CD4+ T cells sorted from blood. The receptors stem from a man between 18 and 35 years old in good health. The conserved cysteine and the conserved F or W are not part of the CDR3 here. The D gene is left open where the match is weak.

V gene: TRBV5-6
J gene: TRBJ2-1
D gene: TRBD1
CDR3 protein: ASSPGTGSYNEQF

V gene: TRBV18
J gene: TRBJ2-1
D gene: TRBD2
CDR3 protein: ASSPPLVAGGGNEQF

V gene: TRBV4-3
J gene: TRBJ2-7
D gene: TRBD1
CDR3 protein: ASSQNRGTYYEQY

V gene: TRBV7-2
J gene: TRBJ2-7
D gene: TRBD1
CDR3 protein: ASSLRGRSNDEQY

V gene: TRBV6-5
J gene: TRBJ2-7
D gene: TRBD2
CDR3 protein: ASSGTSGRGTGQY

V gene: TRBV7-2
J gene: TRBJ1-1
D gene: .
CDR3 protein: ASSLDRNAEAF

V gene: TRBV6-5
J gene: TRBJ2-7
D gene: .
CDR3 protein: ASSYSQGYEQY

V gene: TRBV5-1
J gene: TRBJ2-7
D gene: .
CDR3 protein: ASSLGGNSYEQY

V gene: TRBV6-6
J gene: TRBJ1-2
D gene: .
CDR3 protein: ASRHRDLYGYT

V gene: TRBV27
J gene: TRBJ2-7
D gene: TRBD2
CDR3 protein: ASSRTSGKAGEQY

V gene: TRBV11-2
J gene: TRBJ2-3
D gene: .
CDR3 protein: ASSLEGGGGTDTQY

V gene: TRBV18
J gene: TRBJ1-1
D gene: .
CDR3 protein: ASSPYPGGGTEAF

V gene: TRBV5-1
J gene: TRBJ1-4
D gene: .
CDR3 protein: ASSLGATNEKLF

V gene: TRBV6-5
J gene: TRBJ2-7
D gene: .
CDR3 protein: ASSRGDYLYEQY

V gene: TRBV7-8
J gene: TRBJ1-1
D gene: .
CDR3 protein: ASSWIGGPNTEAF

V gene: TRBV18
J gene: TRBJ1-3
D gene: .
CDR3 protein: ASSPLSGRSGNTIY

V gene: TRBV7-8
J gene: TRBJ2-7
D gene: .
CDR3 protein: ASSLLDLNYEQY

V gene: TRBV18
J gene: TRBJ2-1
D gene: .
CDR3 protein: ASSSSTDNEQF

V gene: TRBV7-8
J gene: TRBJ1-1
D gene: TRBD1
CDR3 protein: ASSLRQGVLNTEAF

V gene: TRBV6-6
J gene: TRBJ1-5
D gene: TRBD1
CDR3 protein: ASSYAIQGAKPQH

V gene: TRBV6-5
J gene: TRBJ2-5
D gene: .
CDR3 protein: ASSYLGATIETQY

V gene: TRBV14
J gene: TRBJ2-5
D gene: TRBD2
CDR3 protein: ASSLGASGVRRTQY

V gene: TRBV27
J gene: TRBJ2-5
D gene: TRBD2
CDR3 protein: ASSLRMGLAWETQY

V gene: TRBV10-1
J gene: TRBJ2-3
D gene: .
CDR3 protein: ASSKGGTSTDTQY

V gene: TRBV18
J gene: TRBJ2-5
D gene: .
CDR3 protein: ASSPQGGNQETQY

V gene: TRBV11-2
J gene: TRBJ2-3
D gene: TRBD2
CDR3 protein: ASSSWTSGGAGDTQY

V gene: TRBV13
J gene: TRBJ2-7
D gene: .
CDR3 protein: ASSALGYEQY

V gene: TRBV7-9
J gene: TRBJ2-6
D gene: TRBD1
CDR3 protein: ASSPRTGTGGANVLT

V gene: TRBV9
J gene: TRBJ2-3
D gene: .
CDR3 protein: ASSVDPVTDTQY

V gene: TRBV9
J gene: TRBJ2-5
D gene: .
CDR3 protein: ASSVALDTGQETQY

V gene: TRBV2
J gene: TRBJ1-4
D gene: .
CDR3 protein: ASSGSGQNNEKLF

V gene: TRBV7-9
J gene: .
D gene: .
CDR3 protein: ASSLTELQETQY

V gene: TRBV28
J gene: TRBJ1-1
D gene: .
CDR3 protein: ASSPRGSPNTEAF

V gene: TRBV2
J gene: TRBJ2-2
D gene: .
CDR3 protein: ASSEAWSTGELF

V gene: TRBV21-1
J gene: TRBJ2-7
D gene: .
CDR3 protein: ASSNGGSWSGVSYEQY

V gene: TRBV5-1
J gene: TRBJ2-7
D gene: .
CDR3 protein: ASSTRTGGYEQY

V gene: TRBV5-6
J gene: TRBJ1-2
D gene: TRBD1
CDR3 protein: ASSTRDRGMSYGYT

V gene: TRBV25-1
J gene: TRBJ2-7
D gene: TRBD2
CDR3 protein: ASSESGGYEQY

V gene: TRBV6-5
J gene: TRBJ1-3
D gene: TRBD1
CDR3 protein: ASSYWTGTGNTIY

V gene: TRBV5-4
J gene: TRBJ1-2
D gene: TRBD1
CDR3 protein: ASSRGQGVLYGYT

V gene: TRBV6-5
J gene: TRBJ1-5
D gene: .
CDR3 protein: ASSRQSNQPQH

V gene: TRBV6-5
J gene: TRBJ2-7
D gene: TRBD2
CDR3 protein: ASTTSGWGNEQY

V gene: TRBV7-9
J gene: TRBJ1-3
D gene: .
CDR3 protein: ASSLALGTPSGNTIY

V gene: TRBV30
J gene: TRBJ2-5
D gene: .
CDR3 protein: AWSLSRETQY

V gene: TRBV5-6
J gene: TRBJ1-1
D gene: .
CDR3 protein: ASSLAPGRLNTEAF

V gene: TRBV18
J gene: TRBJ2-3
D gene: TRBD2
CDR3 protein: ASSPPSGGGTDTQY

V gene: TRBV6-5
J gene: TRBJ2-1
D gene: TRBD2
CDR3 protein: ASSNLAGGPEQF

V gene: TRBV6-5
J gene: TRBJ1-6
D gene: TRBD1
CDR3 protein: ASGRQGGNSPLH

V gene: TRBV18
J gene: TRBJ2-1
D gene: TRBD1
CDR3 protein: ASSPGGQGNYNEQF

V gene: TRBV5-5
J gene: TRBJ1-5
D gene: .
CDR3 protein: ASSLGGQQPQH

V gene: TRBV19
J gene: TRBJ2-7
D gene: .
CDR3 protein: ASSFRTVTNEQY

V gene: TRBV6-6
J gene: TRBJ1-4
D gene: .
CDR3 protein: ASSYSAGLREKLF

V gene: TRBV6-6
J gene: TRBJ2-7
D gene: .
CDR3 protein: ASSSRGEQY